This is a list of T cell receptor beta chains from one sample in a study of tumor-infiltrating lymphocytes in primary liver carcinoma. TCRdb reprocessed the multiplex PCR reads via MiXCR and lists one record per CDR3 protein. The sample holds roughly 80,000 distinct CDR3 sequences, over 60% seen once. The specimen was liver tumor tissue from sampling region 1. The receptors originated from a man aged 40-49 years with primary liver carcinoma and hepatitis B virus infection. Each CDR3 is given with its conserved first and last residue. A D gene is named only where the DNA matches it firmly. Clone size, where shown, is once, few, many, or a class for clones that have expanded.

TRBD1	TRBV6-1	many	TRBJ1-5	TGTGCCAGCAGTTATGGACAGGCTAGCAATCAGCCCCAGCATTTT	CASSYGQASNQPQHF
TRBD2	TRBV11-2	medium-sized	TRBJ2-3	TGTGCCAGCAGCTTAACCGGGAGCGGGAGAGATACGCAGTATTTT	CASSLTGSGRDTQYF
NA	TRBV7-9	NA	TRBJ2-1	TGTACCAGCAGCTTAAGCTCTGGCAGGTATGTCCTTACAGATGAGCAGTTCTTC	CTSSLSSGRYVLTDEQFF
NA	TRBV30	NA	TRBJ1-1	TGTGCCTGGAAATCACGGCACCTTGTCGCTGAAGCTCTCTTT	CAWKSRHLVAEALF
NA	TRBV11-2	NA	TRBJ2-2	TGTGCCAGCAGCTTACTAGCTGGAGGGCCTGGCGCCCGGGAGCTGTTTTTT	CASSLLAGGPGARELFF
TRBD1	TRBV7-3	once	TRBJ1-1	TGTGCCAGCAGCTCGACAGGGATGAACACTGAAGCTTTCTTT	CASSSTGMNTEAFF
TRBD2	TRBV28	NA	TRBJ2-3	TGTGCCAGCAGTTCCGAGCCCCGACTAGCGGATATCACAGATACGCAGTATTTT	CASSSEPRLADITDTQYF
NA	TRBV7-9	NA	TRBJ2-2	TGTGTCAGTAGTCCGCAGGGGTCCGGGGAGCTGTTTTTT	CVSSPQGSGELFF
TRBD1	TRBV6-1	NA	TRBJ1-2	TGTGCCAGCAGTGAAGCGCCGGACAGGACGGGCTATACCTTC	CASSEAPDRTGYTF
TRBD1	TRBV12-3/TRBV12-4	NA	TRBJ2-7	TGTGCCTGCAACCCAGGGGGCCTCTCCTACGAGCAGTGCTTC	CACNPGGLSYEQCF
NA	TRBV10-2	NA	TRBJ2-7	TGCGCCAGCAGTGAGACACACCGGACAGTCTACGATCAGTACTTC	CASSETHRTVYDQYF
TRBD2	TRBV11-2	NA	TRBJ2-2	TGTGCCAGCAGCGGAGGACTAGGGGAGTGGAACACCGGGGAGCTGTATTTT	CASSGGLGEWNTGELYF
NA	TRBV6-5	NA	TRBJ1-1	TGTGCCAGCAGTCACGGAGGAGTGGACACTGAAGCTTTCTTT	CASSHGGVDTEAFF